These 7 T cell receptor beta chains were all obtained from the same sample, sequenced in a study of identical twins (dated by TCRdb to the mid-2010s). The library was made by 5' RACE. These reads were obtained on an Illumina HiSeq 2000. TCRdb passed the public sequencing reads through fastp at Q25 and MiXCR, retaining productive beta sequences. When rows share a CDR3 protein, they turn into one entry using the most common DNA and genes. This sample holds more than 400,000 distinct CDR3 sequences; approximately 16% were observed only once. In total, the top ten clones hold less than 0.5% of the sample. The same sample was also studied in work on yellow fever vaccine responses in identical twins.

The sequenced sample was CD4+ T cells sorted from blood. These receptors were obtained from a woman between 18 and 29 years old in good health.

The chain uses TRBV20-1 and TRBJ2-5; D gene uncertain. The CDR3 totals 12 residues. V lost 6 bases and J 5 bases, leaving 13 bases between the germline ends. The germline CDR1 and CDR2 sequences are DFQATT and SNEGSKA (reference sequence). The CDR3 coding sequence is TGCAGTGCCGGTGGGCCCCCGGAGACCCAGTACTTC. This translates into CSAGGPPETQYF.

This chain connects TRBV3-1 to TRBJ2-7; D not resolved. CDR1 and CDR2 (germline): LGHDT, YNNKEL (reference sequence). V was cut by 0 bases and J by 6 bases, with 12 bases left in between. The CDR3 consists of 14 residues. CDR3 amino acids: CASSQDTHNGEQYV. In nucleotides, the CDR3 is TGTGCCAGCAGCCAAGATACCCATAATGGCGAGCAGTACGTC.

This clonotype was observed a few times. The V call is TRBV6-1, the J call TRBJ2-1; possible D gene TRBD1, 5 bases. CDR1 is MNHNS and CDR2 is SASEGT in the germline V gene. This CDR3 is built from 15 residues. Trimming cost V 6 bases and J 3 bases, with 15 bases left between them. CDR3 DNA: TGTGCCAGCAGACCCGCGGACAAGAACTACAATGAGCAGTTCTTC. Protein product: CASRPADKNYNEQFF.

In regard to this clonotype: Likely a read error: the CDR3 ends without its conserved phenylalanine or tryptophan. V usage is TRBV5-1 and J usage is TRBJ2-1, with 8 bases that match TRBD1. With 4 bases clipped from V and 6 bases from J, the junction kept 12 bases outside the gene matches. The V gene's germline CDR1 is SGHRS and CDR2 YFSETQ. The length of the CDR3 is 16 residues. CDR3 protein: CASSPWGAGGGNEQFL. The CDR3 DNA follows: TGCGCCAGCAGCCCTTGGGGGGCAGGGGGCGGCAATGAGCAGTTCTTG.

This clonotype was seen only a few times. The V call is TRBV20-1, the J call TRBJ2-1; the D gene could be TRBD1 or TRBD2 (5 bases each). Trimming cost V 2 bases and J 13 bases, with 18 bases left between them. Germline lookup yields CDR1 DFQATT and CDR2 SNEGSKA (reference sequence). This CDR3 is built from 13 residues. CDR3 coding DNA: TGCAGTGCTAGACTCTCGGGGCAGTCCCTACAGTTCTTC. The encoded protein is CSARLSGQSLQFF.

The chain has TRBV5-1 and TRBJ2-1, with D tentatively TRBD2 (5 bases). The CDR3 length is 16 residues. Germline V lookup: CDR1 SGHRS, CDR2 YFSETQ. V was pared by 1 base and J by 0 bases, with 11 bases between. The CDR3 DNA reads TGCGCCAGCAGCTTGAGAAGCGGAGGCTCCTACAATGAGCAGTTCTTC. It specifies CASSLRSGGSYNEQFF.

CDR3 amino acids: CASSLALAGSYEQYF. CDR3 coding DNA: TGTGCCAGCAGTTTAGCACTAGCGGGATCCTACGAGCAGTACTTC. The genes are TRBV12-3 or TRBV12-4 and TRBJ2-7; 10 positions match TRBD2. This CDR3 spans 15 amino acids. Trimming cost V 0 bases and J 1 base; bases outside gene matches: 0.